Reported below is one T cell receptor (beta chain). Germline and junction disagree at one end, which may indicate a read error. The data are from a study of blood T cell repertoires in COVID-19. CDR3 length: 15 residues. The germline V gene encodes CDR1 SSHAT and CDR2 FNYEAQ (reference sequence). Profiling relied on immunoSEQ multiplex PCR, and the TCRdb table lists in-frame clones only, not all of them. Of roughly 250,000 clones in the sample, about 85% were seen once. The study recruited people aged about 18 to 89 years across around 24 US areas. This receptor was obtained from a woman in her forties or fifties who had recovered from COVID-19. This chain connects TRBV7-7 to TRBJ2-1; the D gene is possibly TRBD2 (5 bases). What was sequenced was PBMCs or T cells enriched from blood (not recorded which). CDR3 residues: CASSRTPNSYNEQFF. For the CDR3, the DNA is TGTGCTAGCAGCCGGACTCCCAACTCCTACAATGAGCAGTTCTTC.